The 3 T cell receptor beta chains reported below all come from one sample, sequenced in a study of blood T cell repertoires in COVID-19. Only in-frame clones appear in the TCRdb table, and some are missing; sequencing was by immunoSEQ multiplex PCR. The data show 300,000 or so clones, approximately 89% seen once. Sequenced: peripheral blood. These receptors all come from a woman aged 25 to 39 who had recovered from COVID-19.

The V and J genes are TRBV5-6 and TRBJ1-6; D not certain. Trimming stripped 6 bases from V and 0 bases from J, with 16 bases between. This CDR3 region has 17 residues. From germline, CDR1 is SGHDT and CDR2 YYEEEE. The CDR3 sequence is CASMGDPKSSYNSPLHF. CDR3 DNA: TGTGCCAGCATGGGAGACCCCAAGAGCTCCTATAATTCACCCCTCCACTTT.

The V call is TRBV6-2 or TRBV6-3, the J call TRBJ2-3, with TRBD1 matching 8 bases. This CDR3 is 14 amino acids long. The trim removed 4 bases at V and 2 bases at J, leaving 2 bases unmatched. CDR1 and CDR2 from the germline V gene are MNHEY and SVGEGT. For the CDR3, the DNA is TGTGCCAGCAGTTTGGGACAGGCCACAGATACGCAGTATTTT. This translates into CASSLGQATDTQYF.

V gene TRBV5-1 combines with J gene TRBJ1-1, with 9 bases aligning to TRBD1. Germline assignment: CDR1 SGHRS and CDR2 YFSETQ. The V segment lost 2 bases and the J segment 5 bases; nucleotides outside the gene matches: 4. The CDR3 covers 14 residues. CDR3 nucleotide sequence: TGCGCCAGCAGCTTCCGGGACAGGGAGACTGAAGCTTTCTTT. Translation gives CASSFRDRETEAFF.